The rows below give T cell receptor beta chains drawn from one sample of a study of siplizumab effects on memory and regulatory T cells. Assay: immunoSEQ multiplex PCR; the TCRdb copy retains only in-frame clones and omits some. The sample includes over 85,000 clones, roughly nine tenths of them seen just once. The source material was CD4+ T cells sorted from blood. Receptors originate from a human donor in good health. Both conserved end residues are part of each CDR3. The order of the fields is clone size, V gene, D gene, J gene, CDR3 DNA, CDR3 protein. D genes are given only for firm matches. The size of a clone is reported for some rows only, either as once, few or many, or as a class for expanded clones.

clone size: once
V gene: TRBV28
D gene: NA
J gene: TRBJ2-3
CDR3 DNA: TGTGCCAGCATTCTTGGGGACGTGAGCACAGATACGCAGTATTTT
CDR3 protein: CASILGDVSTDTQYF

clone size: NA
V gene: TRBV6-5
D gene: NA
J gene: TRBJ1-1
CDR3 DNA: TGTGCCGTAGGCTCCCAGGGATTGAACACTGAAGCTTTCTTT
CDR3 protein: CAVGSQGLNTEAFF

clone size: few
V gene: TRBV10-3
D gene: NA
J gene: TRBJ1-4
CDR3 DNA: TGTGCTGCGGGGGATACAACTAATGAAAAACTGTTTTTT
CDR3 protein: CAAGDTTNEKLFF

clone size: NA
V gene: TRBV28
D gene: TRBD2
J gene: TRBJ2-5
CDR3 DNA: TGTGCCAGCGGGAAGTGGGGGGGAGGCGCGCAAGAGACCCAGTACTTC
CDR3 protein: CASGKWGGGAQETQYF

clone size: NA
V gene: TRBV6-5
D gene: TRBD2
J gene: TRBJ2-1
CDR3 DNA: TGTGCCAGCAGTCGGGGAGAGCGGGGCAATGAGCAGTTCTTC
CDR3 protein: CASSRGERGNEQFF

clone size: NA
V gene: TRBV30
D gene: TRBD2
J gene: TRBJ2-1
CDR3 DNA: TGTGCCTGGAACCTCGCGGGACTAGCGAGAAGTGAGCAGTTCTTC
CDR3 protein: CAWNLAGLARSEQFF

clone size: NA
V gene: TRBV27
D gene: NA
J gene: TRBJ1-6
CDR3 DNA: TGTGCCAGCAGTGCTCGGGCCAGGCTCAATTCACCCCTCCACTTT
CDR3 protein: CASSARARLNSPLHF

clone size: NA
V gene: TRBV9
D gene: NA
J gene: TRBJ2-2
CDR3 DNA: TGTGCCAGCAGCGCAGCGGCGCGGAGATACACCGGGGAGCTGTTTTTT
CDR3 protein: CASSAAARRYTGELFF

clone size: NA
V gene: TRBV28
D gene: NA
J gene: TRBJ1-5
CDR3 DNA: TGTGCCAGCAGCTTTGGGACATATCAGCCCCAGCATTTT
CDR3 protein: CASSFGTYQPQHF

clone size: NA
V gene: TRBV5-4
D gene: TRBD2
J gene: TRBJ2-2
CDR3 DNA: TGTGCCAGCAGCTCGGGGGGACTAGTTCGACCCGGGGAGCTGTTTTTT
CDR3 protein: CASSSGGLVRPGELFF

clone size: NA
V gene: TRBV5-6
D gene: NA
J gene: TRBJ1-1
CDR3 DNA: TGTGCCAGCAGCTTTTCCCCGGGGCGAGAGAACACTGAAGCTTTCTTT
CDR3 protein: CASSFSPGRENTEAFF

clone size: NA
V gene: TRBV30
D gene: TRBD1
J gene: TRBJ1-1
CDR3 DNA: TGTGCCTGGAGTAGGACAGGGGGCACTGAAGCTTTCTTT
CDR3 protein: CAWSRTGGTEAFF

clone size: NA
V gene: TRBV2
D gene: NA
J gene: TRBJ2-1
CDR3 DNA: TGTGCCAGTCGACTTCAAACTTACAATGAGCAGTTCTTC
CDR3 protein: CASRLQTYNEQFF

clone size: NA
V gene: TRBV11-3
D gene: NA
J gene: TRBJ2-6
CDR3 DNA: TGTGCCAGCAGCGAGTTGATATCTCGACAAAGTCGGGCCAACGTCCTGACTTTC
CDR3 protein: CASSELISRQSRANVLTF

clone size: NA
V gene: TRBV2
D gene: NA
J gene: TRBJ2-1
CDR3 DNA: TGTGCCAGCAGGGTCACCGGGTCGATGGATGTCAATGAGCAGTTCTTC
CDR3 protein: CASRVTGSMDVNEQFF

clone size: NA
V gene: TRBV5-4
D gene: NA
J gene: TRBJ1-1
CDR3 DNA: TGTGCCAGCAGCTCTCAGGGTGTGAACACTGAAGCTTTCTTT
CDR3 protein: CASSSQGVNTEAFF

clone size: once
V gene: TRBV5-6
D gene: TRBD2
J gene: TRBJ2-1
CDR3 DNA: TGTGCCAGCAGCTATATAGCGGGGACCAATGAGCAGTTCTTC
CDR3 protein: CASSYIAGTNEQFF

clone size: NA
V gene: TRBV7-8
D gene: NA
J gene: TRBJ2-3
CDR3 DNA: TGTGCCAGCAGCTTAGGGTTGGGCGGAAGCACAGATACGCAGTATTTT
CDR3 protein: CASSLGLGGSTDTQYF

clone size: NA
V gene: TRBV5-1
D gene: TRBD1
J gene: TRBJ2-1
CDR3 DNA: TGCGCCAGCGAGAGGACAGGGGTTTCCTACAATGAGCAGTTCTTC
CDR3 protein: CASERTGVSYNEQFF

clone size: NA
V gene: TRBV5-1
D gene: NA
J gene: TRBJ2-1
CDR3 DNA: TGCGCCAGCAGCTCTCTAACCTCCAATGAGCAGTTCTTC
CDR3 protein: CASSSLTSNEQFF

clone size: NA
V gene: TRBV28
D gene: NA
J gene: TRBJ2-3
CDR3 DNA: TGTGCCAGCAGTTTTTCCCGGGTCCGCACAGATACGCAGTATTTT
CDR3 protein: CASSFSRVRTDTQYF

clone size: NA
V gene: TRBV18
D gene: NA
J gene: TRBJ2-1
CDR3 DNA: TGTGCCAGCTCACCTATCAGGGTGACCTCCTACAATGAGCAGTTCTTC
CDR3 protein: CASSPIRVTSYNEQFF

clone size: NA
V gene: TRBV7-9
D gene: NA
J gene: TRBJ2-6
CDR3 DNA: TGTGCCAGCAACGTACAGTCCTCAACCAACTCTGGGGCCAACGTCCTGACTTTC
CDR3 protein: CASNVQSSTNSGANVLTF